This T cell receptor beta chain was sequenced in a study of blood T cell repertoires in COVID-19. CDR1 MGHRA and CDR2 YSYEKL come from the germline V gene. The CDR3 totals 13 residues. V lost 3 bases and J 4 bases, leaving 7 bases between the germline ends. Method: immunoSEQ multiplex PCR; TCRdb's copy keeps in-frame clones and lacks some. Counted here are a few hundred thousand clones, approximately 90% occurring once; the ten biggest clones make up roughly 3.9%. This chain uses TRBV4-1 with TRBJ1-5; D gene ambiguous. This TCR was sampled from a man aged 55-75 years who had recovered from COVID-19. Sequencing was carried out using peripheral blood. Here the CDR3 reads CASSHPENQPQHF. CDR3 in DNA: TGCGCCAGCAGCCACCCGGAGAATCAGCCCCAGCATTTT.